The 13 T cell receptor beta chains below all came from one sample that was sequenced in a study of PD-L1 blockade in urothelial cancer. TCRdb's table, derived via immunoSEQ multiplex PCR, lists solely in-frame clones and lacks some. The table lists approximately 39,000 clones, about 89% of them singletons, with just under 2% in the top ten. This specimen was PBMCs, taken around atezolizumab (anti-PD-L1) treatment. The receptors were sampled from a man aged 60-69 years with urothelial cancer.

This clone was seen once. The chain is built from TRBV4-2 and TRBJ2-7, with 9 positions matching TRBD2. The CDR3 extends over 15 amino acids. Germline values: CDR1 LGHNA, CDR2 YNFKEQ. Trimming at V came to 3 bases and at J to 0 bases, leaving 3 bases not matched to a gene. The CDR3 is CASSQSGRSSYEQYF. In DNA form, the CDR3 reads TGTGCCAGCAGCCAGAGCGGGAGGTCCTCCTACGAGCAGTACTTC.

The rearrangement links TRBV19 to TRBJ1-4, with no clear D. The germline V and J ends were trimmed by 1 base and 0 bases, with 6 bases remaining between them. The CDR3 is 15 amino acids. Germline CDR1 reads LNHDA; CDR2 reads SQIVND (reference sequence). In DNA form, the CDR3 reads TGTGCCAGTAGTATAGCCCCAGCAACTAATGAAAAACTGTTTTTT. Residues: CASSIAPATNEKLFF.

The J gene is TRBJ1-2, the V gene TRBV18, with 9 bases fitting TRBD1. Per germline, CDR1 KGHSH and CDR2 LQKENI. Losses at the gene ends were 1 base for V and 8 bases for J; bases not matched to a gene: 5. The length of the CDR3 is 14 residues. This CDR3 reads CASSPLETGGGYTF. CDR3 DNA: TGTGCCAGCTCACCACTCGAGACAGGGGGAGGCTACACCTTC. The full variable domain, with the rest looked up from reference TRBV18 and TRBJ1-2, is NAGVMQNPRHLVRRRGQEARLRCSPMKGHSHVYWYRQLPEEGLKFMVYLQKENIIDESGMPKERFSAEFPKEGPSILRIQQVVRGDSAAYFCASSPLETGGGYTFGSGTRLTVV.

This clone was seen just once. The chain uses TRBV7-9 and TRBJ2-3; 9 nucleotides align to TRBD2. The CDR3 is 13 amino acids. Germline trimming cut 10 bases from V and 3 bases from J; bases unmatched to any gene: 5. Germline V gene lookup returns CDR1 SEHNR and CDR2 FQNEAQ (reference sequence). The CDR3 spells CAMASGNTDTQYF. In DNA form, the CDR3 reads TGTGCCATGGCTAGCGGGAATACAGATACGCAGTATTTT.

This chain joins TRBV10-1 and TRBJ1-4, with D maybe TRBD1 (5 bases). This CDR3 is 15 amino acids long. V lost 0 bases, J lost 5 bases, and 10 bases lay in between. Germline CDR1 reads WNHNN; CDR2 reads SYGVQD (reference sequence). The CDR3 DNA reads as TGCGCCAGCAGTGAGTCAGGCGGACACAATGAAAAACTGTTTTTT. Amino acid sequence: CASSESGGHNEKLFF.

The rearrangement links TRBV9 to TRBJ2-2; TRBD2 might be the D (5 bases). The germline V gene has CDR1 SGDLS and CDR2 YYNGEE. The CDR3 spans 14 residues. Trimming removed 0 bases from V and 10 bases from J, with 13 bases in between. The CDR3 spells CASSVAFGGSELFF. The CDR3 DNA sequence: TGTGCCAGCAGCGTAGCGTTCGGAGGCTCGGAGCTGTTTTTT.

This sequence joins TRBV11-2 and TRBJ1-1; 9 bases fit TRBD1. Losses at the gene ends were 5 bases for V and 4 bases for J; bases not matched to a gene: 2. This CDR3 has 13 amino acids. Germline CDR1 reads SGHAT; CDR2 reads FQNNGV. CDR3 in DNA: TGTGCCAGCAGCCGGGACAGGGCCACTGAAGCTTTCTTT. It translates to CASSRDRATEAFF.

This sequence joins TRBV5-1 and TRBJ2-7; 7 bases map to TRBD1. The junction had 4 bases not matched to a gene; V was cut back by 0 bases and J by 1 base. The CDR3 has 15 residues. Germline values: CDR1 SGHRS, CDR2 YFSETQ. The CDR3 here is CASSLEGALSYEQYF. The DNA for the CDR3 is TGCGCCAGCAGCTTGGAGGGGGCCCTGTCCTACGAGCAGTACTTC.

This clone has only one observation. The V gene is TRBV28, the J gene TRBJ1-4; 8 positions agree with TRBD1. Germline assignment: CDR1 MDHEN and CDR2 SYDVKM. This CDR3 comprises 16 residues. V was clipped by 6 bases and J by 10 bases; unmatched bases: 16. The CDR3 loop is CASSLIFSGQAGKLFF. CDR3 DNA sequence: TGTGCCAGCAGCTTAATATTTTCGGGACAGGCGGGAAAACTGTTTTTT.

The chain couples TRBV5-5 to TRBJ1-2; unclear D gene. Germline V CDR1 and CDR2: SGHKS, YYEKEE (reference sequence). Trimming removed 0 bases at V and 7 bases at J, with 19 bases between. This CDR3 is built from 16 residues. The CDR3 loop is CASSLDGSLWEGGYTF. The CDR3 nucleotides are TGTGCCAGCAGCTTGGACGGGAGTCTATGGGAAGGTGGCTACACCTTC.

This chain uses TRBV7-2 with TRBJ2-1; tentatively, D is TRBD1 (6 bases). Germline V gene sequence: CDR1 SGHTA, CDR2 FQGNSA. The CDR3 runs to 16 residues. Trimming pared 2 bases from V and 10 bases from J, leaving 21 bases between. CDR3 in DNA: TGTGCCAGCAGCTTACTAGGCAGGGGAATACGGGACGAGCAGTTCTTC. Amino acid sequence: CASSLLGRGIRDEQFF.

The rearrangement uses TRBV5-6 and TRBJ1-1; TRBD1 matches at 8 bases. Germline values: CDR1 SGHDT, CDR2 YYEEEE. The CDR3 runs 13 residues. V lost 4 bases to trimming and J lost 5 bases; unmatched junction nucleotides: 4. The CDR3 spells CASSHRGETEAFF. The CDR3 DNA sequence: TGTGCCAGCAGCCACAGGGGGGAGACTGAAGCTTTCTTT.

The V call is TRBV19, the J call TRBJ1-1; 9 nucleotides agree with TRBD1. With V trimmed by 5 bases and J by 2 bases, 3 bases remained unmatched. The CDR3 has 14 residues. Germline V gene lookup returns CDR1 LNHDA and CDR2 SQIVND (reference sequence). CDR3 coding DNA: TGTGCCAGTAGTTTACAGGGGGCTAACACTGAAGCTTTCTTT. This sequence encodes CASSLQGANTEAFF.